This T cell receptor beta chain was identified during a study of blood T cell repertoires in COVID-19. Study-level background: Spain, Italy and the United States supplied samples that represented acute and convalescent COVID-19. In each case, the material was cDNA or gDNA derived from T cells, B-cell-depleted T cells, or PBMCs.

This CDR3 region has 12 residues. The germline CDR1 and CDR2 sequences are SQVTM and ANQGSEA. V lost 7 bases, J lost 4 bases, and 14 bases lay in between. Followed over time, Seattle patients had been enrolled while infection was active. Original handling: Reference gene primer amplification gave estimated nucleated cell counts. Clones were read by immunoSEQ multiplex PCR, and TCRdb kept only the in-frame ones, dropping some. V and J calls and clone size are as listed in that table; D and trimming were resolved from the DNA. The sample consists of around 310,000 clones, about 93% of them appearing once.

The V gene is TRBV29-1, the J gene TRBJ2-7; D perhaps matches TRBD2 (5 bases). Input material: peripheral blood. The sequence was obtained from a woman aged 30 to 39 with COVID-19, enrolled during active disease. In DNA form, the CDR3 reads TGCAGCGCCGGGGAGAGGACTTACGAGCAGTACTTC. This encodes CSAGERTYEQYF.